These T cell receptor beta chains were read from a single sample in a study of T-cell memory formation after mild COVID-19. In TCRdb, the 5' RACE reads were re-called with MiXCR into one record per CDR3 protein. Here the sample spans approximately 350,000 distinct CDR3 sequences, 14% being singletons. Input material: PBMCs or a T cell subset sorted from them (not recorded which). The origin of the receptors is a man aged 18 to 29 who had mild COVID-19 (a few samples of this study predate the infection). Cell type and time point are not known. Both conserved end residues are part of each CDR3. A D gene is named only where the DNA matches it firmly. A row's size may be missing; if present it is once, few, many or a size class.

TRBV2	TRBJ2-1	TRBD2	few	CASREGLAGNEQFF	TGTGCCAGCAGGGAGGGACTAGCGGGGAATGAGCAGTTCTTC
TRBV4-3	TRBJ2-5	.	.	CASSQDPLVRETQYF	TGCGCCAGCAGCCAAGATCCCTTAGTCCGAGAGACCCAGTACTTC
TRBV3-1	TRBJ1-4	.	few	CASSQSGYGKLFF	TGTGCCAGCAGCCAGTCAGGGTATGGAAAACTGTTTTTT
TRBV6-2/TRBV6-3	TRBJ2-3	TRBD2	few	CASSYRGGLAGGRNTDTQYF	TGTGCCAGCAGTTACCGTGGCGGCCTAGCGGGGGGGCGGAACACAGATACGCAGTATTTT
TRBV3-1	TRBJ1-1	TRBD1	many	CASSQVRQGTPEAFF	TGTGCCAGCAGCCAAGTGAGACAGGGTACCCCTGAAGCTTTCTTT
TRBV20-1	TRBJ1-1	.	few	CSAEGGLNTEAFF	TGCAGTGCTGAGGGGGGCTTGAACACTGAAGCTTTCTTT
TRBV20-1	TRBJ2-7	.	many	CSARSQTVAYEQYF	TGCAGTGCTAGATCCCAGACAGTCGCCTACGAGCAGTACTTC
TRBV20-1	TRBJ1-1	.	few	CSAGDTPGAEAFF	TGCAGTGCTGGAGACACCCCTGGCGCTGAAGCTTTCTTT
TRBV7-8	TRBJ1-2	.	few	CASSLSSQVTIPF	TGTGCCAGCAGCTTATCCAGTCAAGTCACTATCCCATTC
TRBV4-1	TRBJ2-3	.	.	CASSPLGKDTQYF	TGCGCCAGCTCGCCTCTGGGCAAAGATACGCAGTATTTT
TRBV6-6	TRBJ2-7	.	.	CASSYQGTGAYEQYF	TGTGCCAGCAGTTATCAGGGCACGGGAGCCTACGAGCAGTACTTC
TRBV15	TRBJ1-5	.	few	CATAGRLKEPQHF	TGTGCCACCGCAGGCCGGCTAAAGGAGCCCCAGCATTTT
TRBV6-5	TRBJ1-2	.	.	CASSYDGNYGYTF	TGTGCCAGCAGTTACGACGGGAACTATGGCTACACCTTC
TRBV28	TRBJ2-2	TRBD2	once	CASSFRRGAHTNTGELFF	TGTGCCAGCAGTTTCCGGCGGGGGGCGCACACAAACACCGGGGAGCTGTTTTTT
TRBV12-3/TRBV12-4	TRBJ2-1	.	.	CASSFRSHEQFF	TGTGCCAGCAGTTTTAGGTCGCATGAGCAGTTCTTC
TRBV4-3	TRBJ1-1	TRBD1	many	CASSQEGGPGGVMAEAFF	TGCGCCAGCAGCCAAGAGGGAGGGCCAGGGGGCGTCATGGCTGAAGCTTTCTTT
TRBV21-1	TRBJ2-3	.	few	CASSNRDRVSTDTQYF	TGTGCCAGCAGCAATCGGGACAGGGTGAGCACAGATACGCAGTATTTT
TRBV25-1	TRBJ2-1	TRBD1	many	CASSTGVLHNEQFF	TGTGCCAGCAGTACAGGGGTCCTCCATAATGAGCAGTTCTTC
TRBV11-2	TRBJ2-3	.	.	CASSSRADTVKLITDTQYF	TGTGCCAGCAGCTCAAGGGCAGACACCGTTAAACTTATCACAGATACGCAGTATTTT
TRBV27	TRBJ2-4	TRBD1	few	CASSFRQGFGIQYF	TGTGCCAGCAGTTTCAGACAGGGGTTTGGCATTCAGTACTTC
TRBV4-1	TRBJ1-1	.	.	CASREGGGTEAFF	TGCGCCAGCAGGGAGGGCGGGGGCACTGAAGCTTTCTTT
TRBV5-1	TRBJ2-1	.	many	CASSGTGGPYNEQFF	TGCGCCAGCAGCGGGACGGGGGGCCCCTACAATGAGCAGTTCTTC
TRBV6-6	TRBJ1-2	TRBD1	.	CASSLGTGYDGYTF	TGTGCCAGCAGCCTCGGGACAGGGTACGATGGCTACACCTTC
TRBV5-6	TRBJ1-1	.	.	CASSRPRTAMNTEAFF	TGTGCCAGCAGCCGACCCCGGACAGCGATGAACACTGAAGCTTTCTTT